This T cell receptor beta chain was retrieved from a study of early T cells in non-severe SARS-CoV-2 infection. Study overall: The study sequenced bulk RNA from unsorted whole blood, with chains unpaired.

This clonotype was counted many times. Molecules of cDNA were individually given unique molecular identifiers that were attached to them. From the 5' RACE reads, TCRdb called clonotypes with MiXCR, one entry per CDR3 protein. This sample carries 20,000 to 25,000 distinct CDR3 sequences, more than 3.5% of them seen once, and the ten largest clones take under 10%. The receptor comes from an adult who was a healthcare worker with PCR-confirmed SARS-CoV-2 infection or an uninfected control (not recorded which). Sequencing was done on a sample of whole blood.

CDR3 nucleotides: TGTGCCAGCAGCTTAGCAGCGAACTCCTACGAGCAGTACTTC. This sequence encodes CASSLAANSYEQYF. The chain has TRBV7-6 and TRBJ2-7; no definite D call. This CDR3 spans 14 amino acids. Trimming took 0 bases from V and 0 from J, leaving 6 bases between them. Looked up from germline, CDR1 is SGHVS and CDR2 is FNYEAQ.